This T cell receptor (beta chain) was sequenced for a study of cytomegalovirus exposure and HLA in healthy donors. CDR1 and CDR2 from the germline V gene are MDHEN and SYDVKM. V was shortened by 4 bases and J by 5 bases, with 15 bases between the two germline ends. The CDR3 is 14 residues long. A remark on this clone: Its matching antigen is unknown.

Clones were sequenced by immunoSEQ multiplex PCR, and TCRdb holds only the in-frame ones, with some missing. This table holds about 73,000 clones, about 90% found once. Points from the study as a whole: In the approximately 130 validation repertoires, a later analysis found that first-cohort TCR clusters tended to co-occur. It was approximately 150 TCR beta chains that were listed as cytomegalovirus-associated.

Sequencing was performed on PBMCs. The clonotype was recovered from a woman in her late teens or twenties in good health and CMV-seropositive. The chain uses TRBV28 and TRBJ2-7; perhaps TRBD1 as D (6 bases). The CDR3 region has the DNA TGTGCCAGCAGTTCCCCGCAGGGGATCAACGAGCAGTACTTC. Protein sequence: CASSSPQGINEQYF.